The 21 T cell receptor beta chains below all came from one sample that was sequenced in a study of T cell responses to AZD1222 COVID-19 vaccine. Data came from immunoSEQ multiplex PCR; TCRdb stores just in-frame clones and leaves some out. The sample includes approximately 120,000 clones, approximately 88% of them seen just once. The sample was peripheral blood, taken on day 0 of AZD1222 vaccination. The receptor set was obtained from an adult in good health.

The chain links TRBV11-3 to TRBJ1-1; D is unresolved. This CDR3 has 13 residues. Germline CDR1 reads SGHNT; CDR2 reads YENEEA. Trimming stripped 5 bases from V and 3 bases from J, with 10 bases between. CDR3: CASSPNTYTEAFF. In DNA form, the CDR3 reads TGTGCCAGCAGCCCTAACACCTACACTGAAGCTTTCTTT.

This chain connects TRBV28 to TRBJ1-5; D is unclear. V lost 4 bases and J 0 bases, leaving 7 bases between the germline ends. Germline V CDR1 and CDR2: MDHEN, SYDVKM. The CDR3 has 14 amino acids. CDR3 bases: TGTGCCAGCAGTTCCTATTATAGCAATCAGCCCCAGCATTTT. Protein: CASSSYYSNQPQHF.

This clone was picked up a small number of times. V and J are TRBV6-1 and TRBJ1-1, with D possibly matching TRBD1 (5 bases). Trimming took 4 bases from V and 1 from J, leaving 16 bases between them. The CDR3 covers 16 residues. In germline, CDR1 is MNHNS, CDR2 SASEGT. The CDR3 is CASSGTGTFGNTEAFF. CDR3 nucleotides: TGTGCCAGCAGTGGGACGGGGACGTTCGGGAACACTGAAGCTTTCTTT.

The V call is TRBV10-3, the J call TRBJ1-1; D gene unclear. V was pared by 6 bases and J by 5 bases, with 10 bases between. The germline gives CDR1 ENHRY, CDR2 SYGVKD. The CDR3 length is 12 residues. The CDR3 sequence: CAIRSQETEAFF. CDR3 in DNA: TGTGCCATCAGAAGTCAGGAGACTGAAGCTTTCTTT.

This clone was found once. The chain links TRBV29-1 to TRBJ1-1; the D is unclear. The germline CDR1 and CDR2 sequences are SQVTM and ANQGSEA. V lost 8 bases and J lost 6, with 13 bases in between. The CDR3 contains 11 residues. In DNA form, the CDR3 reads TGCAGCACGTGGAGTGGGTCTGAAGCTTTCTTT. Translating gives CSTWSGSEAFF.

The J gene is TRBJ2-1, the V gene TRBV5-4; the D is unclear. Trimming removed 4 bases at V and 6 bases at J, with 8 bases between. Germline loops: CDR1 SGHNT, CDR2 YYREEE (reference sequence). This CDR3 has 12 amino acids. CDR3 DNA: TGTGCCAGCAGCCTGTATCTCAATGAGCAGTTCTTC. Translation: CASSLYLNEQFF.

This clone was found once. The V and J genes are TRBV7-3 and TRBJ2-1; D tentatively fits TRBD1 or TRBD2 (6 bases each). The CDR3 contains 16 residues. The V and J ends lost 5 bases and 2 bases respectively, with 16 bases between them. Germline CDR1 and CDR2: SGHTA and FQGTGA. The CDR3 spells CASSVSGGVPYNEQFF. Here the CDR3 DNA reads TGTGCCAGCAGCGTATCCGGGGGCGTTCCCTACAATGAGCAGTTCTTC.

The rearrangement joins TRBV10-1 to TRBJ2-2; D call uncertain. The CDR3 runs 15 residues. Germline CDR1 is WNHNN and CDR2 is SYGVQD (reference sequence). V shed 0 bases and J shed 6 bases, with 11 bases lying between them. CDR3 sequence (DNA): TGCGCCAGCAGTGAGTCTAGAAGAGGCGCCGGGGAGCTGTTTTTT. This translates into CASSESRRGAGELFF.

The chain uses TRBV7-9 and TRBJ2-2; D is perhaps TRBD1 or TRBD2 (5 bases each). This CDR3 has 15 residues. Germline V gene sequence: CDR1 SEHNR, CDR2 FQNEAQ (reference sequence). V lost 5 bases to trimming and J lost 1 base, with 11 bases between them. The CDR3 reads CASSGRGVNTGELFF. The CDR3 DNA is TGTGCCAGCAGCGGCAGAGGGGTGAACACCGGGGAGCTGTTTTTT. The complete variable domain, with remaining parts taken from reference TRBV7-9 and TRBJ2-2, reads DTGVSQNPRHKITKRGQNVTFRCDPISEHNRLYWYRQTLGQGPEFLTYFQNEAQLEKSRLLSDRFSAERPKGSFSTLEIQRTEQGDSAMYLCASSGRGVNTGELFFGEGSRLTVL.

This chain uses TRBV19 with TRBJ1-6, with no clear D. CDR3 length: 14 residues. In germline, CDR1 is LNHDA, CDR2 SQIVND (reference sequence). Trimming took 5 bases from V and 14 from J, leaving 19 bases between them. CDR3 DNA sequence: TGTGCCAGTAGTCTCCGGACCGATCGAGCGGCCCTCCACTTT. Protein sequence: CASSLRTDRAALHF.

The chain couples TRBV19 to TRBJ2-7, with D possibly TRBD2 on 6 matching bases. Per germline, CDR1 LNHDA and CDR2 SQIVND (reference sequence). The germline V and J ends were trimmed by 2 bases and 7 bases, with 9 bases remaining between them. This CDR3 has 12 amino acids. CDR3 residues: CASSISAGEQYF. The CDR3 DNA reads as TGTGCCAGTAGTATATCTGCGGGAGAGCAGTACTTC.

The rearrangement uses TRBV19 and TRBJ1-1; D gene unclear. The CDR3 consists of 13 residues. Germline CDR1 LNHDA, CDR2 SQIVND (reference sequence). Trimming took 9 bases from V and 0 from J, leaving 11 bases between them. The CDR3 region has the DNA TGTGCCAGCACGACCCGAATGAACACTGAAGCTTTCTTT. It specifies CASTTRMNTEAFF.

The chain has TRBV5-1 and TRBJ2-2; tentatively, D is TRBD1 (5 bases). The germline gives CDR1 SGHRS, CDR2 YFSETQ. The CDR3 covers 15 residues. V lost 0 bases to trimming and J lost 5 bases, with 11 bases between them. CDR3 in amino acids: CASSLAGQGTGELFF. CDR3 DNA sequence: TGCGCCAGCAGCTTGGCCGGGCAGGGTACCGGGGAGCTGTTTTTT.

The table lists this clone with a few counts. V usage is TRBV7-2 and J usage is TRBJ2-2; D not resolved. The germline gives CDR1 SGHTA, CDR2 FQGNSA. V was clipped by 4 bases and J by 4 bases, with 16 bases between them. The CDR3 covers 16 residues. The CDR3 DNA is TGTGCCAGCAGCTCGGCCTCAACACACGTCACCGGGGAGCTGTTTTTT. This gives the protein CASSSASTHVTGELFF.

This rearrangement joins TRBV28 to TRBJ1-5; TRBD1 is a possible D gene (5 bases). Germline V gives CDR1 MDHEN, CDR2 SYDVKM. The CDR3 has 16 amino acids. The V gene lost 6 bases and the J gene lost 2 bases, with 17 bases spanning the gap. CDR3 in DNA: TGTGCCAGCAGGACCATGACAGAAGGCGGCAATCAGCCCCAGCATTTT. The encoded protein is CASRTMTEGGNQPQHF.

This chain links TRBV5-4 with TRBJ1-2, with TRBD1 as a possible D gene (6 bases). Trimming removed 2 bases from V and 4 bases from J, with 9 bases in between. Germline CDR1 SGHNT, CDR2 YYREEE (reference sequence). There are 13 residues in the CDR3. The CDR3 DNA sequence: TGTGCCAGCAGCTTAGGGGGAAGCTATGGCTACACCTTC. Encoded protein: CASSLGGSYGYTF. Full variable domain (remainder filled in from reference TRBV5-4 and TRBJ1-2): ETGVTQSPTHLIKTRGQQVTLRCSSQSGHNTVSWYQQALGQGPQFIFQYYREEENGRGNFPPRFSGLQFPNYSSELNVNALELDDSALYLCASSLGGSYGYTFGSGTRLTVV.

CDR3 region: CASRTTGSNEQYF. In DNA form, the CDR3 reads TGTGCCAGCAGGACGACAGGTTCCAACGAGCAGTACTTC. The rearrangement links TRBV3-1 (or the pseudogene TRBV3-2) to TRBJ2-7, with D possibly matching TRBD1 (6 bases). Trimming took 6 bases from V and 5 from J, leaving 14 bases between them. CDR3 size: 13 residues. Germline V gene lookup returns CDR1 LGHDT and CDR2 YNNKEL (reference sequence).

The chain is built from TRBV6-2 or TRBV6-3 and TRBJ1-1; maybe TRBD1 (6 bases). The CDR3 has 15 residues. Germline CDR1 reads MNHEY; CDR2 reads SVGEGT. Deletions cut 6 bases from V and 4 bases from J, with 18 bases between. As DNA, the CDR3 is TGTGCCAGCAGCGCAGGGGTTCTCGCTCCCACTGAAGCTTTCTTT. Translated, it gives CASSAGVLAPTEAFF.

The chain employs TRBV5-1 and TRBJ2-1; the D gene is possibly TRBD2 (5 bases). V shed 5 bases and J shed 10 bases, with 13 bases lying between them. CDR3 length: 12 residues. Germline loops: CDR1 SGHRS, CDR2 YFSETQ. In nucleotides, the CDR3 is TGCGCCAGCAGGGCTTCGGAGGACGAGCAGTTCTTC. Translated: CASRASEDEQFF.

This clone turned up a few times. The CDR3 nucleotides read TGCAGCGGCGGGACTAGCGGTATCCCAGATACGCAGTATTTT. It specifies CSGGTSGIPDTQYF. The chain links TRBV29-1 to TRBJ2-3, with 11 bases fitting TRBD2. The CDR3 extends over 14 amino acids. The J segment lost 4 bases and the V segment lost 7 bases, leaving 7 bases of the junction unmatched. The V gene's germline CDR1 is SQVTM and CDR2 ANQGSEA.

This chain uses TRBV30 with TRBJ2-7; the D gene could be TRBD1 or TRBD2 (5 bases each). The CDR3 sequence is 16 residues long. Germline V gene data show CDR1 as GTSNPN and CDR2 as SVGIG (reference sequence). Trimming cost V 1 base and J 0 bases, with 16 bases left between them. CDR3 in amino acids: CAWSDMSGPASYEQYF. The CDR3 bases are TGTGCCTGGAGTGATATGTCGGGACCGGCCTCCTACGAGCAGTACTTC.